Listed below are T cell receptor beta chains from one sample, sequenced in a study of T-cell reconstitution after alpha-beta-depleted transplantation in children. From the PCR reads, TCRdb called clonotypes with MiXCR, one entry per CDR3 protein. Here the sample spans some 200,000 distinct CDR3 sequences, about a tenth being singletons. The material sequenced was PBMCs, taken before TCRalphabeta/CD19-depleted stem cell transplant. Every receptor here comes from a child under two years old with acute myeloid leukemia, due to receive a stem cell transplant. The CDR3 runs from the conserved cysteine through the conserved F or W. Each record gives: CDR3 DNA, CDR3 protein, clone size, J gene, D gene, V gene. The D gene is left open where the match is weak. Clone size appears in some rows only: once, few, many, or a class for an expanded clone.

cdr3_nt: TGCGCCAGCAGCCAAGTAGCGACTAGCGGCTACGAGCAGTACTTC; cdr3_aa: CASSQVATSGYEQYF; clone_size: many; j_call: TRBJ2-7; d_call: TRBD2; v_call: TRBV4-1
cdr3_nt: TGTGCCAGCAGCCAACGGGGGGGCAGAGAGACCCAGTACTTC; cdr3_aa: CASSQRGGRETQYF; clone_size: many; j_call: TRBJ2-5; d_call: TRBD2; v_call: TRBV3-1
cdr3_nt: TGCAGTGCTAGAACGACTAGCGGGGGGGAAGAGACCCAGTACTTC; cdr3_aa: CSARTTSGGEETQYF; clone_size: NA; j_call: TRBJ2-5; d_call: TRBD2; v_call: TRBV20-1
cdr3_nt: TGTGCCAGCAGCTCATACCTCAGGGATGGCGAGCAGTACTTC; cdr3_aa: CASSSYLRDGEQYF; clone_size: NA; j_call: TRBJ2-7; d_call: NA; v_call: TRBV7-2
cdr3_nt: TGTGCCAGCAGCTCAAGAGCGGGAGCGGGCTACGAGCAGTACTTC; cdr3_aa: CASSSRAGAGYEQYF; clone_size: few; j_call: TRBJ2-7; d_call: TRBD2; v_call: TRBV7-2
cdr3_nt: TGTGCCAGCAGTTACGGGGGACTAGCTACGAATGAGCAGTTCTTC; cdr3_aa: CASSYGGLATNEQFF; clone_size: many; j_call: TRBJ2-1; d_call: TRBD2; v_call: TRBV6-2/TRBV6-3
cdr3_nt: TGTGCCAGCAGCTTAGTTCTGGGGGAGACCCAGTACTTC; cdr3_aa: CASSLVLGETQYF; clone_size: many; j_call: TRBJ2-5; d_call: NA; v_call: TRBV7-2
cdr3_nt: TGTGCCAGCAGCTTGGGACAGCAGTTCTCACCCCTCCACTTT; cdr3_aa: CASSLGQQFSPLHF; clone_size: many; j_call: TRBJ1-6; d_call: NA; v_call: TRBV5-6
cdr3_nt: TGCAGTGCTAGAGGTCCAGGCGCGATAGGCAATCAGCCCCAGCATTTT; cdr3_aa: CSARGPGAIGNQPQHF; clone_size: many; j_call: TRBJ1-5; d_call: NA; v_call: TRBV20-1
cdr3_nt: TGCAGTGCTTCGACTAGCAGCCCCTACGAGCAGTACTTC; cdr3_aa: CSASTSSPYEQYF; clone_size: many; j_call: TRBJ2-7; d_call: TRBD2; v_call: TRBV20-1
cdr3_nt: TGTGCCAGCACTTTTACAGGGTCTGGAAACACCATATATTTT; cdr3_aa: CASTFTGSGNTIYF; clone_size: few; j_call: TRBJ1-3; d_call: NA; v_call: TRBV28
cdr3_nt: TGTGCCAGCGGAAAATCCCGGACACTAGCGGGAGATAGTGGGCAGTTCTTC; cdr3_aa: CASGKSRTLAGDSGQFF; clone_size: many; j_call: TRBJ2-1; d_call: TRBD2; v_call: TRBV12-3/TRBV12-4
cdr3_nt: TGTGCCAGTAGGCAAACTAGTCAGGGGTACAATGAGCAGTTCTTC; cdr3_aa: CASRQTSQGYNEQFF; clone_size: many; j_call: TRBJ2-1; d_call: NA; v_call: TRBV19
cdr3_nt: TGTGCCAGCAGTTACTCCACGGCAGGGCCTGGGGCCAACGTCCTGACTTTC; cdr3_aa: CASSYSTAGPGANVLTF; clone_size: many; j_call: TRBJ2-6; d_call: NA; v_call: TRBV6-5
cdr3_nt: TGTGCCAGCAGTCGGACATCCGAGCAGTTCTTC; cdr3_aa: CASSRTSEQFF; clone_size: few; j_call: TRBJ2-1; d_call: NA; v_call: TRBV2
cdr3_nt: TGTGCCAGCAGTGAATTGAGTGGGAGAGGTACAGATACGCAGTATTTT; cdr3_aa: CASSELSGRGTDTQYF; clone_size: many; j_call: TRBJ2-3; d_call: NA; v_call: TRBV25-1
cdr3_nt: TGTGCCAGCAGCCCTGGGACGGAAGAAGCTTTCTTT; cdr3_aa: CASSPGTEEAFF; clone_size: many; j_call: TRBJ1-1; d_call: NA; v_call: TRBV7-9
cdr3_nt: TGTGCCAGCAGTTACTCGGGGCCACTGTCCCCTGAAGCTTTCTTT; cdr3_aa: CASSYSGPLSPEAFF; clone_size: few; j_call: TRBJ1-1; d_call: NA; v_call: TRBV6-6
cdr3_nt: TGCAGTCCCCGGGCCACTATGGGGGATCAGCCCCAGCATTTT; cdr3_aa: CSPRATMGDQPQHF; clone_size: NA; j_call: TRBJ1-5; d_call: NA; v_call: TRBV20-1
cdr3_nt: TGCAGTGCTAGAGGCCCTAATGAGCAGTTCTTC; cdr3_aa: CSARGPNEQFF; clone_size: few; j_call: TRBJ2-1; d_call: NA; v_call: TRBV20-1
cdr3_nt: TGTGCCAGCAGCCAAGGGGGAAACGACGAGCAGTACTTC; cdr3_aa: CASSQGGNDEQYF; clone_size: many; j_call: TRBJ2-7; d_call: NA; v_call: TRBV3-1
cdr3_nt: TGTGCCAGCAGCTTGAGTCGTAACAATGAGCAGTTCTTC; cdr3_aa: CASSLSRNNEQFF; clone_size: many; j_call: TRBJ2-1; d_call: NA; v_call: TRBV5-8
cdr3_nt: TGCAGTGCTTCCGGAAGCGGGAGTTCCGTCGAGACCCAGTACTTC; cdr3_aa: CSASGSGSSVETQYF; clone_size: many; j_call: TRBJ2-5; d_call: TRBD2; v_call: TRBV20-1
cdr3_nt: TGCAGCGTTGAGCCCGGACTGCTCACAGATGCGCAGTATTTT; cdr3_aa: CSVEPGLLTDAQYF; clone_size: many; j_call: TRBJ2-3; d_call: NA; v_call: TRBV29-1
cdr3_nt: TGCGCCAGCAGCTTCCTAGCGGGAGCGAACACCGGGGAGCTGTTTTTT; cdr3_aa: CASSFLAGANTGELFF; clone_size: many; j_call: TRBJ2-2; d_call: TRBD2; v_call: TRBV5-1
cdr3_nt: TGTGCCAGCAGGACGGCTCCTAGCGGGGTTGGCACCGGGGAGCTGTTTTTT; cdr3_aa: CASRTAPSGVGTGELFF; clone_size: many; j_call: TRBJ2-2; d_call: TRBD2; v_call: TRBV6-1
cdr3_nt: TGTGCCAGCAGTGAGCCGGGACAGGGTAAAGTGACCCAGTACTTC; cdr3_aa: CASSEPGQGKVTQYF; clone_size: many; j_call: TRBJ2-5; d_call: TRBD1; v_call: TRBV6-1
cdr3_nt: TGTGCCAGCAGTTTCCGGACAGGGGGGAATGAGCAGTTCTTC; cdr3_aa: CASSFRTGGNEQFF; clone_size: many; j_call: TRBJ2-1; d_call: TRBD1; v_call: TRBV12-3/TRBV12-4
cdr3_nt: TGTGCCAGCAGCTTCCAGGTAAACAATCAGCCCCAGCATTTT; cdr3_aa: CASSFQVNNQPQHF; clone_size: few; j_call: TRBJ1-5; d_call: NA; v_call: TRBV5-4
cdr3_nt: TGCAGTGAATTCCGGCGGGAGGGCCTAGAGCAGTTCTTC; cdr3_aa: CSEFRREGLEQFF; clone_size: many; j_call: TRBJ2-1; d_call: TRBD2; v_call: TRBV20-1
cdr3_nt: TGCAGTGCTAGAGCAGGAAGCAGGGCGCAATACGAGCAGTACTTC; cdr3_aa: CSARAGSRAQYEQYF; clone_size: many; j_call: TRBJ2-7; d_call: NA; v_call: TRBV20-1
cdr3_nt: TGCAGCGTTGCTGTTGATCGGACAAGCTATGGCTACACCTTC; cdr3_aa: CSVAVDRTSYGYTF; clone_size: many; j_call: TRBJ1-2; d_call: NA; v_call: TRBV29-1
cdr3_nt: TGCGCCAGCAGCTTTAGCGGGACGAGCTCCTACGAGCAGTACTTC; cdr3_aa: CASSFSGTSSYEQYF; clone_size: many; j_call: TRBJ2-7; d_call: TRBD2; v_call: TRBV5-1
cdr3_nt: TGTGCCAGCAGGGGACCGCGCAGGCCAGGTAATGAGCAGTTCTTC; cdr3_aa: CASRGPRRPGNEQFF; clone_size: NA; j_call: TRBJ2-1; d_call: NA; v_call: TRBV13
cdr3_nt: TGTGCCAGCAGTTTTCGGGGCCCTCAAGAGACCCAGTACTTC; cdr3_aa: CASSFRGPQETQYF; clone_size: many; j_call: TRBJ2-5; d_call: NA; v_call: TRBV12-3/TRBV12-4
cdr3_nt: TGTGCCAGCAGCTTAGAGCGGGAGGAGGACCAGTACTTC; cdr3_aa: CASSLEREEDQYF; clone_size: many; j_call: TRBJ2-5; d_call: TRBD2; v_call: TRBV7-2
cdr3_nt: TGTGCCAGCAGGTTTGGGAGAGGGTATGAGCAGTTCTTC; cdr3_aa: CASRFGRGYEQFF; clone_size: few; j_call: TRBJ2-1; d_call: NA; v_call: TRBV2
cdr3_nt: TGTGCCAGCAGTTATGCGGGGCGCGGGACCGGGGAGCTGTTTTTT; cdr3_aa: CASSYAGRGTGELFF; clone_size: many; j_call: TRBJ2-2; d_call: NA; v_call: TRBV6-2/TRBV6-3
cdr3_nt: TGTGCCAGCAGCAACAGGGGATTGAACACCGGGGAGCTGTTTTTT; cdr3_aa: CASSNRGLNTGELFF; clone_size: many; j_call: TRBJ2-2; d_call: TRBD1; v_call: TRBV7-8
cdr3_nt: TGTGCCAGCAGCCAACCTTTGGCTAGCGGGCTCTACAATGAGCAGTTCTTC; cdr3_aa: CASSQPLASGLYNEQFF; clone_size: many; j_call: TRBJ2-1; d_call: TRBD2; v_call: TRBV4-2
cdr3_nt: TGTGCCAGCAGTTTAGATCCGACAGGGTCGACTGAAGCTTTCTTT; cdr3_aa: CASSLDPTGSTEAFF; clone_size: NA; j_call: TRBJ1-1; d_call: TRBD1; v_call: TRBV12-3/TRBV12-4
cdr3_nt: TGTGCCAGCAGCCGTGGGGTCCGCACTGAAGCTTTCTTT; cdr3_aa: CASSRGVRTEAFF; clone_size: once; j_call: TRBJ1-1; d_call: NA; v_call: TRBV4-2
cdr3_nt: TGCGCCAGCAGCCAAGAAGGGGGACTAGCGTACAATGAGCAGTTCTTC; cdr3_aa: CASSQEGGLAYNEQFF; clone_size: many; j_call: TRBJ2-1; d_call: TRBD2; v_call: TRBV4-1
cdr3_nt: TGTGCCAGCAGAACGGGGGGTTTAGTCACCGGGGAGCTGTTTTTT; cdr3_aa: CASRTGGLVTGELFF; clone_size: many; j_call: TRBJ2-2; d_call: TRBD2; v_call: TRBV27
cdr3_nt: TGTGCCATCAGTGAGTCGACGGCGGCAAATACGCAGTATTTT; cdr3_aa: CAISESTAANTQYF; clone_size: many; j_call: TRBJ2-3; d_call: NA; v_call: TRBV10-3
cdr3_nt: TGTGCCAGCAGTTACAGGACTAGCGGGAGCTACAATGAGCAGTTCTTC; cdr3_aa: CASSYRTSGSYNEQFF; clone_size: many; j_call: TRBJ2-1; d_call: TRBD2; v_call: TRBV6-5
cdr3_nt: TGTGCCAGCAGCCTGCATACGAACACTGAAGCTTTCTTT; cdr3_aa: CASSLHTNTEAFF; clone_size: many; j_call: TRBJ1-1; d_call: NA; v_call: TRBV28
cdr3_nt: TGCGCCAGCAGCCGGTTGGAGGATCACACCGGGGAGCTGTTTTTT; cdr3_aa: CASSRLEDHTGELFF; clone_size: many; j_call: TRBJ2-2; d_call: NA; v_call: TRBV5-1
cdr3_nt: TGTGCCAGCAGTAACCAAGCATATAGCAATCAGCCCCAGCATTTT; cdr3_aa: CASSNQAYSNQPQHF; clone_size: few; j_call: TRBJ1-5; d_call: NA; v_call: TRBV12-3/TRBV12-4
cdr3_nt: TGCGCCAGCAGCCAATCGACAGGGGCCTACGAGCAGTACTTC; cdr3_aa: CASSQSTGAYEQYF; clone_size: few; j_call: TRBJ2-7; d_call: TRBD1; v_call: TRBV5-1